This TCR beta chain comes out of a study of blood T cell repertoires in COVID-19. Across the study: The samples span acute and convalescent COVID-19 from the United States, Italy and Spain. PBMCs, B-cell-depleted T cells, or T cells were the source of the cDNA or gDNA that made up the material.

Study processing details: The assay estimated nucleated cells by amplifying reference gene primers. The protocol was immunoSEQ multiplex PCR, while the TCRdb copy is restricted to in-frame clones and leaves out a portion. V, J and clone size derive from that table, while D and trimming were established from the DNA sequence. The sample shows about 250,000 clones, around 88% of them seen only once. V lost 2 bases, J lost 1 base, and 4 bases stayed unmatched. The CDR3 has 15 residues. Germline-derived CDR1 and CDR2 are MNHEY and SMNVEV (reference sequence). The chain recombines TRBV27 with TRBJ1-1; 7 nucleotides line up with TRBD1. This TCR was sampled from a man in his forties with active or convalescent COVID-19. Sequencing was performed on peripheral blood. CDR3 protein: CASSLKTGSNTEAFF. CDR3 DNA sequence: TGTGCCAGCAGTTTAAAGACAGGGTCGAACACTGAAGCTTTCTTT.